This T cell receptor (beta chain) is drawn from a study of blood T cell repertoires in COVID-19. Study in general: Sites across the United States, Italy and Spain contributed samples from acute and convalescent COVID-19. In each case, the material was cDNA or gDNA derived from T cells, B-cell-depleted T cells, or PBMCs.

In the study's own analysis: Amplified reference gene primers provided the basis for estimating nucleated cell counts. Sequenced by immunoSEQ multiplex PCR; TCRdb stores in-frame clones only, minus some. For V, J and clone size, that table is used; D and trimming come from the DNA. The data show about 210,000 clones, about 85% seen once. Trimming removed 4 bases from V and 4 bases from J; junction bases left unmatched: 7. From germline, CDR1 is MNHEY and CDR2 SVGEGT. The CDR3 extends over 15 amino acids. Material: peripheral blood. This sequence originates from a man aged 70-80 years with acute or convalescent COVID-19. The chain links TRBV6-2 or TRBV6-3 to TRBJ2-3; 8 positions match TRBD2. CDR3: CASSFPGLAADTQYF. The CDR3 bases are TGTGCCAGCAGTTTCCCTGGACTAGCTGCAGATACGCAGTATTTT.